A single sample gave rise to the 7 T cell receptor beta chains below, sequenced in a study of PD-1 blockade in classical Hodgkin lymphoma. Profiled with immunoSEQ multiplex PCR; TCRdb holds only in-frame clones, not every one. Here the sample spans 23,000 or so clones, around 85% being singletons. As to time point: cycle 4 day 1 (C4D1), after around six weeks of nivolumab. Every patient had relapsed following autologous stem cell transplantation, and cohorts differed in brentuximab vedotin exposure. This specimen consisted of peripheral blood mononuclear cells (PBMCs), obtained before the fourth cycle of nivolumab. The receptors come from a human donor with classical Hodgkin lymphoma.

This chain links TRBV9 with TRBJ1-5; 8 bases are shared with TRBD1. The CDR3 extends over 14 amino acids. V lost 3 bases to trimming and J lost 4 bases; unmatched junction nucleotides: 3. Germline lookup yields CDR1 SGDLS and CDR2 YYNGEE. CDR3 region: CASSAQGGNQPQHF. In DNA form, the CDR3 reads TGTGCCAGCAGCGCACAGGGGGGTAATCAGCCCCAGCATTTT.

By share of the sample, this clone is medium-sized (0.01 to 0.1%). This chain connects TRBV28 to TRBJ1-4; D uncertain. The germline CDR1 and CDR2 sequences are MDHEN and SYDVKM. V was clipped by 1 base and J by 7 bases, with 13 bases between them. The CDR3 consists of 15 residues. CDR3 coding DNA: TGTGCCAGCAGTTTATTTGATGGGGAGGGTGAAAAACTGTTTTTT. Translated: CASSLFDGEGEKLFF.

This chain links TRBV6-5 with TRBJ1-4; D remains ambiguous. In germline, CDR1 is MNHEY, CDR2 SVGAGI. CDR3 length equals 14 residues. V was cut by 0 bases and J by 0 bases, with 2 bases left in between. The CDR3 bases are TGTGCCAGCAGTTACTCTGCAACTAATGAAAAACTGTTTTTT. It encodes CASSYSATNEKLFF.

CDR3 coding DNA: TGTGCCAGCAGCTTAGTGTTAGCGGGGCACACAGATACGCAGTATTTT. Residues: CASSLVLAGHTDTQYF. The J gene is TRBJ2-3, the V gene TRBV7-8; the match to TRBD2 covers 8 bases. Germline-derived CDR1 and CDR2 are SGHVS and FQNEAQ. The J segment lost 2 bases and the V segment lost 1 base, leaving 5 bases of the junction unmatched. CDR3 length: 16 residues.

The CDR3 nucleotides are TGTGCCAGCGGGGGGACAGGGACGACAGATACGCAGTATTTT. Protein: CASGGTGTTDTQYF. The rearrangement joins TRBV2 to TRBJ2-3; 9 positions agree with TRBD1. Trimming at V came to 8 bases and at J to 3 bases, leaving 6 bases not matched to a gene. The CDR3 sequence is 14 residues long. The germline V gene has CDR1 SNHLY and CDR2 FYNNEI.

The CDR3 loop reads CASSMGTGGNYEQYF. CDR3 DNA: TGTGCCAGTAGTATGGGGACAGGGGGTAATTACGAGCAGTACTTC. This chain joins TRBV19 and TRBJ2-7; 11 bases are a match to TRBD1. CDR3 length: 15 residues. Losses at the gene ends were 3 bases for V and 4 bases for J; bases not matched to a gene: 5. Germline CDR1 and CDR2: LNHDA and SQIVND (reference sequence).

CDR3 sequence: CASRQGALENTEAFF. CDR3 DNA sequence: TGTGCCAGCAGACAGGGGGCCTTGGAAAACACTGAAGCTTTCTTT. The V gene is TRBV6-4, the J gene TRBJ1-1; the match to TRBD1 covers 9 bases. With V trimmed by 6 bases and J by 2 bases, 7 bases remained unmatched. The CDR3 spans 15 residues. Germline CDR1 reads MRHNA; CDR2 reads SNTAGT.